The source of this T cell receptor beta chain is a study of post-analysis software for immune sequencing data. Overall study results and limits: F measure clustering grouped samples strongly by preparation batch. Diversity measured as normalized Chao1 was significantly lower in multiple sclerosis patients than in controls. When patients were compared with controls, 5 or 6 TRBV segments were more frequent, TRBV5-6, TRBV5-1 and TRBV20-1 among them.

Unique molecular identifiers were carried by the TCR beta cDNA libraries. The source material, roughly 0.9 to 11 million T cells, gave rise to roughly 0.5 million cDNA molecules. One entry per CDR3 protein, called by TCRdb with MiXCR from the PCR reads. The repertoire has 750,000 to 950,000 distinct CDR3 sequences, about 53% of them found once; the top ten carry 4.6%. This clonotype was found a few times. Its cognate antigen is unknown. The V segment lost 2 bases and the J segment 5 bases; nucleotides outside the gene matches: 3. The CDR3 totals 13 residues. Germline V gives CDR1 SGHVS, CDR2 FNYEAQ. Input material: blood. The chain uses TRBV7-6 and TRBJ2-7; 7 bases line up with TRBD1. This clonotype originated in a girl aged 10 to 17 with multiple sclerosis. Written as DNA, the CDR3 is TGTGCCAGCAGCTTAAGACAGGGCGACGAGCAGTACTTC. Its protein product is CASSLRQGDEQYF.